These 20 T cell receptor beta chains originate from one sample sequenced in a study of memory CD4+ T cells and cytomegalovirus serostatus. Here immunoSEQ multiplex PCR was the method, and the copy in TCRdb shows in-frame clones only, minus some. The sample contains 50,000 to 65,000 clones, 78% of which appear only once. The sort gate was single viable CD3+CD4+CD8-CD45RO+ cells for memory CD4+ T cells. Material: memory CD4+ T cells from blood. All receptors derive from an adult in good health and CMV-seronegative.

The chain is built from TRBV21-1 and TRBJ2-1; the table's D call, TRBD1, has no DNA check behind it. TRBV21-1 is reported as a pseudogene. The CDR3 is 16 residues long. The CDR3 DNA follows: TGTGCCAGCAGCAATCCCGGGGGACAGGGGGTAAATGAGCAGTTCTTC. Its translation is CASSNPGGQGVNEQFF.

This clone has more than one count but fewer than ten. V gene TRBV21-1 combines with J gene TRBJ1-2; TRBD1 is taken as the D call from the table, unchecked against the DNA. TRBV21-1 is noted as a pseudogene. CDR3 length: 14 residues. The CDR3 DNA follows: TGTGCCAGCAGCAAATTTGACAGGGGGAATGGCTACACCTTC. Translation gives CASSKFDRGNGYTF.

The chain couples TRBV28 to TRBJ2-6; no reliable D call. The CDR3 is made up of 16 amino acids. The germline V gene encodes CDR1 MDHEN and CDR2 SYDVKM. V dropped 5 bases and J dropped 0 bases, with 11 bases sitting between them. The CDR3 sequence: CASSLLDPSGANVLTF. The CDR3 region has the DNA TGTGCCAGCAGTCTCCTAGACCCCTCTGGGGCCAACGTCCTGACTTTC.

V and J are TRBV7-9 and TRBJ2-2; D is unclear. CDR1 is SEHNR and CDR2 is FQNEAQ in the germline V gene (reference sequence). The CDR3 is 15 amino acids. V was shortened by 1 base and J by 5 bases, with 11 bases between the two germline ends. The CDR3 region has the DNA TGTGCCAGCAGCTTAGTTACCGGGCGGACCGGGGAGCTGTTTTTT. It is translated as CASSLVTGRTGELFF.

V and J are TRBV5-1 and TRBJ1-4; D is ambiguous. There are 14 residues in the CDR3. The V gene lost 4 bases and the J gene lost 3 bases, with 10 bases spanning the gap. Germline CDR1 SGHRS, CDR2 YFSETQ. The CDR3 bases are TGCGCCAGCAGCATCGGACCGGCTAATGAAAAACTGTTTTTT. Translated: CASSIGPANEKLFF. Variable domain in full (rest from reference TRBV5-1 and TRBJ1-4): KAGVTQTPRYLIKTRGQQVTLSCSPISGHRSVSWYQQTPGQGLQFLFEYFSETQRNKGNFPGRFSGRQFSNSRSEMNVSTLELGDSALYLCASSIGPANEKLFFGSGTQLSVL.

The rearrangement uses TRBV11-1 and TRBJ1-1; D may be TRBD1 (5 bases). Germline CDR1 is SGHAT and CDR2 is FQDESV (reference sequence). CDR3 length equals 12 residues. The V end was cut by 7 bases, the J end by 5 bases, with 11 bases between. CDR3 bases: TGTGCCAGCACGGGACGGTGGACTGAAGCTTTCTTT. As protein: CASTGRWTEAFF. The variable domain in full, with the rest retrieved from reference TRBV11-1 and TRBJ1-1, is EAEVAQSPRYKITEKSQAVAFWCDPISGHATLYWYRQILGQGPELLVQFQDESVVDDSQLPKDRFSAERLKGVDSTLKIQPAELGDSAMYLCASTGRWTEAFFGQGTRLTVV.

For the CDR3, the DNA is TGTGCCAGCAGTTTGGACTACGAGCAGTACTTC. This translates into CASSLDYEQYF. V usage is TRBV6-6 and J usage is TRBJ2-7; D unresolved. V gave up 4 bases and J gave up 3 bases, with 4 bases separating them. The CDR3 sequence is 11 residues long. CDR1 is MNHNY, CDR2 SVGAGI, per germline (reference sequence).

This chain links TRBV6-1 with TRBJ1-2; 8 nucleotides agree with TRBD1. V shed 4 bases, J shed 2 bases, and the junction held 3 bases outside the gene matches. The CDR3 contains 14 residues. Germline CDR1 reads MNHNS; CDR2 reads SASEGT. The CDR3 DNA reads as TGTGCCAGCAGTGTCTGGACAGGGAACTATGGCTACACCTTC. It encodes CASSVWTGNYGYTF.

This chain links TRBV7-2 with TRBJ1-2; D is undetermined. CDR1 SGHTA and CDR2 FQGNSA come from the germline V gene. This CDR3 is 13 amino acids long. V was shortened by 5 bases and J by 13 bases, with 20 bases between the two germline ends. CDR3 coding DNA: TGTGCCAGCAGCGCCCGTACCGGAGTTCTATTCACCTTC. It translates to CASSARTGVLFTF.

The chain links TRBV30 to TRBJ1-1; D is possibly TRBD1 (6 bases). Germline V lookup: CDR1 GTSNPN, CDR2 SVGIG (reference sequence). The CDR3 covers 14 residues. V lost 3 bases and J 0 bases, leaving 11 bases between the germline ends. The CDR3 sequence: CAWRKTGMNTEAFF. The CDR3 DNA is TGTGCCTGGAGGAAAACAGGGATGAACACTGAAGCTTTCTTT.

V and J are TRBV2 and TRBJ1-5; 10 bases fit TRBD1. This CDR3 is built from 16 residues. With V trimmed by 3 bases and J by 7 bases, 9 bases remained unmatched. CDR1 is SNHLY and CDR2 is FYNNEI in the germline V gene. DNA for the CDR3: TGTGCCAGCAGTGATCTAGGACAGGGGGTTGGCCAGCCCCAGCATTTT. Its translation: CASSDLGQGVGQPQHF.

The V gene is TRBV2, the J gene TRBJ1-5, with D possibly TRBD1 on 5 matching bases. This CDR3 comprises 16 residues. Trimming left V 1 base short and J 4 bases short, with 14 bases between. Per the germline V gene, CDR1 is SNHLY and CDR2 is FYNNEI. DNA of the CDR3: TGTGCCAGCAGTGAAGGGCTCCAGGGCCGGAATCAGCCCCAGCATTTT. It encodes CASSEGLQGRNQPQHF.

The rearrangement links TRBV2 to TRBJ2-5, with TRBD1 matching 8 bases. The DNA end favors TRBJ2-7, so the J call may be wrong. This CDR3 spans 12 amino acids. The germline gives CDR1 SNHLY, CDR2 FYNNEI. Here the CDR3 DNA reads TGTGCCAGCAGTGCAGGACAGGGCGAGCAGTACTTC. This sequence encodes CASSAGQGEQYF.

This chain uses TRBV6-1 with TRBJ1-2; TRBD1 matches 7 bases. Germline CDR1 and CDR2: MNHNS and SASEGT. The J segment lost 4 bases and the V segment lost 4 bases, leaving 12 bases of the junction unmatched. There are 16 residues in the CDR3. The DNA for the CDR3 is TGTGCCAGCAGTGTCAGACAGGGTGCCCCTGCCTATGGCTACACCTTC. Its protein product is CASSVRQGAPAYGYTF.

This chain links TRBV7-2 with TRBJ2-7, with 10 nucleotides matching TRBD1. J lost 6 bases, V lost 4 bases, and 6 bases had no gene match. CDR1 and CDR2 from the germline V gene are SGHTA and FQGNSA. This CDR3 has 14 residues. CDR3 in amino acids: CASSSRQGAIEQYF. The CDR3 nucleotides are TGTGCCAGCAGCTCCCGACAGGGGGCAATCGAGCAGTACTTC. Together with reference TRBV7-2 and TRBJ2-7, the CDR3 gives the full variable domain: GAGVSQSPSNKVTEKGKDVELRCDPISGHTALYWYRQSLGQGLEFLIYFQGNSAPDKSGLPSDRFSAERTGGSVSTLTIQRTQQEDSAVYLCASSSRQGAIEQYFGPGTRLTVT.

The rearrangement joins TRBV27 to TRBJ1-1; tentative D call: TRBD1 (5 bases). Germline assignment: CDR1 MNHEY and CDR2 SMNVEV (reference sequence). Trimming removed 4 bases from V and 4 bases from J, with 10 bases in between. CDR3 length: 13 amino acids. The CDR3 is CASSYRRLTEAFF. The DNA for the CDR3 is TGTGCCAGCAGTTACAGGCGTCTCACTGAAGCTTTCTTT.

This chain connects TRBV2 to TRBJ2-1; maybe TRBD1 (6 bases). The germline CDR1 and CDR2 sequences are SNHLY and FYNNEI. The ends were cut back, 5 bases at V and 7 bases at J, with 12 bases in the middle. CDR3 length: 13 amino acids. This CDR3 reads CASSTGLWNEQFF. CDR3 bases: TGTGCCAGCAGTACAGGGTTATGGAATGAGCAGTTCTTC.

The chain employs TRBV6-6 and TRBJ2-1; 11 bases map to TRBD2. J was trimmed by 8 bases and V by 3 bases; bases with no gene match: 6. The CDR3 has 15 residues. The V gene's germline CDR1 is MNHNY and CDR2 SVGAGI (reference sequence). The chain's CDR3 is CASSYSGGASDEQFF. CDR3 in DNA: TGTGCCAGCAGTTATAGCGGGGGGGCGAGCGATGAGCAGTTCTTC.

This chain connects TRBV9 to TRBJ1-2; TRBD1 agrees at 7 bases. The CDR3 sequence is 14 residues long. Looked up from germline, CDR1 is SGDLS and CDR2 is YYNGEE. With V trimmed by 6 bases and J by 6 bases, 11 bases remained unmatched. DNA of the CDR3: TGTGCCAGCACCCAAACCGGGCAGGGGGATGGCTACACCTTC. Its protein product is CASTQTGQGDGYTF. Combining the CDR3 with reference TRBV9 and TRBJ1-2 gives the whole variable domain DSGVTQTPKHLITATGQRVTLRCSPRSGDLSVYWYQQSLDQGLQFLIQYYNGEERAKGNILERFSAQQFPDLHSELNLSSLELGDSALYFCASTQTGQGDGYTFGSGTRLTVV.

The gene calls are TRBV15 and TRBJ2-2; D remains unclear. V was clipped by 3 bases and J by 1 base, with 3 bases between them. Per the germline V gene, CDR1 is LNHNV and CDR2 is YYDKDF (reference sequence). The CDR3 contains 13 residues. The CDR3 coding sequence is TGTGCCACCAGCAGGGTGAACACCGGGGAGCTGTTTTTT. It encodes CATSRVNTGELFF.